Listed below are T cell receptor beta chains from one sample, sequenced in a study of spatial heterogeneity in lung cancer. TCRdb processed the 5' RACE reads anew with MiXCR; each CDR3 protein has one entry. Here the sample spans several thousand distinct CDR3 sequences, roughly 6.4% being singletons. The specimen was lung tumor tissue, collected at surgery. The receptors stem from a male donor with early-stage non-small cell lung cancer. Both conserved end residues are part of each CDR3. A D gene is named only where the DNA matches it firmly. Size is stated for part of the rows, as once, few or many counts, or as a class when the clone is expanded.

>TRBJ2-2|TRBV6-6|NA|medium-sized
TGTGCCAGCAGTTCCCAGGGGGGGGACACCGGGGAGCTGTTTTTT
CASSSQGGDTGELFF
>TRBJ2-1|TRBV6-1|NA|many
TGTGCCAGCAAGCAGTACAATGAGCAGTTCTTC
CASKQYNEQFF
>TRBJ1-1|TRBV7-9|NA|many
TGTGCCAGCAGCTTCTCAGGGGTGGGTGTGAACACTGAAGCTTTCTTT
CASSFSGVGVNTEAFF
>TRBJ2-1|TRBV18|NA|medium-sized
TGTGCCAGCTCACCACTACAGGGGGGGAATGAGCAGTTCTTC
CASSPLQGGNEQFF
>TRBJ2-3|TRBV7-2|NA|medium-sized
TGTGCCAGCGGCAGGGGGGCAGATACGCAGTATTTT
CASGRGADTQYF
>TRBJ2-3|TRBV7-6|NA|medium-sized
TGTGCCAGCAGCTTTGGCGAGACCACAGATACGCAGTATTTT
CASSFGETTDTQYF
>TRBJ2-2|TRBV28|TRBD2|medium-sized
TGTGCCAGCACCCCCGGGGGGACCCAGGGAAACACCGGGGAGCTGTTTTTT
CASTPGGTQGNTGELFF
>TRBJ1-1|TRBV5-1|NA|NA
TGCGCCAGCAGCCCCTACCAGGTCACTGAAGCTTTCTTT
CASSPYQVTEAFF
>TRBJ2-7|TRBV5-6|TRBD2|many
TGTGCCAGCAGCTTGAGGCCTAGCGGTGCCTACGAGCAGTACTTC
CASSLRPSGAYEQYF
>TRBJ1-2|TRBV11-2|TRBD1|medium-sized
TGTGCCAGCAGCTCGAGGGTGGGACAGGGGAGCGGCTACACCTTC
CASSSRVGQGSGYTF
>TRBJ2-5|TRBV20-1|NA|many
TGCAGTGCTACCCCCGAGGCGGCCGGGGCCCAGTACTTC
CSATPEAAGAQYF
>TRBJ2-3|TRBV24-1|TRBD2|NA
TGTGCCACCAGTGAGGGGAGGGCGCAGTATTTT
CATSEGRAQYF
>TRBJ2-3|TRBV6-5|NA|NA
TGTGCCAGCAGTGTAGGGGCAGATACGCAGTATTTT
CASSVGADTQYF
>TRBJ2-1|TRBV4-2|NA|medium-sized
TGTGCCAGCAGCCAAGATTTCGGACGGACGCGCGAGCAGTTCTTC
CASSQDFGRTREQFF
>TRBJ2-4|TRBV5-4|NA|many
TGTGCCAGCAGCTTCAGCGCGGCTAAAAACATTCAGTACTTC
CASSFSAAKNIQYF
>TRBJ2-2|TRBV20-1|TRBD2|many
TGCAGTGCTAGGCGGGGGGCCTCGAACACCGGGGAGCTGTTTTTT
CSARRGASNTGELFF
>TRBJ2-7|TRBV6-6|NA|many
TGTGCCAGCAGTTACAAGGGGCTAAGCCCGCAGTACTTC
CASSYKGLSPQYF
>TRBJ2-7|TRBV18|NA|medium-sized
TGTGCCAGCTCACCCGGGGGTAGCGAGCAGTACTTC
CASSPGGSEQYF
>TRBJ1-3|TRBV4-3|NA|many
TGCGCCAGCAGCCAGGGGGTAGCGGTCGGAAACACCATATATTTT
CASSQGVAVGNTIYF
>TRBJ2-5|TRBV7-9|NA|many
TGTGCCAGCAGCTTTGTTGGAGGGGCGAAGACCCAGTACTTC
CASSFVGGAKTQYF
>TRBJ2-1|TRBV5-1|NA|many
TGCGCCAGCAGCTTGGAAGCGACCTCCTACAATGAGCAGTTCTTC
CASSLEATSYNEQFF
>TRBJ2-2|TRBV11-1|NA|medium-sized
TGTGCCAGCACGGAGTGGACAGATACCGGGGAGCTGTTTTTT
CASTEWTDTGELFF
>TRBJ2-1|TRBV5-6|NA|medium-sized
TGTGCCAGCAGCCCAGTCGGCATTGGAGGGCAGTTCTTC
CASSPVGIGGQFF
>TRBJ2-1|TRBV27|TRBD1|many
TGTGCCAGCAGACAGGGGGCCTACAATGAGCAGTTCTTC
CASRQGAYNEQFF
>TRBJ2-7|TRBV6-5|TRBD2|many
TGTGCCAGCAGTTCCCTAGCGGGTCCGATTTACGAGCAGTACTTC
CASSSLAGPIYEQYF
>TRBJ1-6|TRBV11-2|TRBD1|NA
TGTGCCAGCAGCCTTACAGGGGATAATTCACCCCTCCACTTT
CASSLTGDNSPLHF
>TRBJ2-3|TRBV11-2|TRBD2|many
TGTGCCAGCAGCTTAGGGTCTAGCGGGAGATGGACAGATACGCAGTATTTT
CASSLGSSGRWTDTQYF
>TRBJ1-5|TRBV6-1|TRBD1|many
TGTGCCAGCAGTAACCGACAGGGGGATCAGCCCCAGCATTTT
CASSNRQGDQPQHF
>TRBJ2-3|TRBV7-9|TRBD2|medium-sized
TGTGCCAGCAGCTCATGGACTAGCGGAAATACGCAGTATTTT
CASSSWTSGNTQYF
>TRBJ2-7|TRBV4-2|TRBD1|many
TGTGCCAGCAGCCAAGTGACAGGGGGCGACGAGCAGTACTTC
CASSQVTGGDEQYF
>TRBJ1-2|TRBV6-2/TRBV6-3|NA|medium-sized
TGTGCCAGCAGTTACTCGAACGACTATGGCTACACCTTC
CASSYSNDYGYTF
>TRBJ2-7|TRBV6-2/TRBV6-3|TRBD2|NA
TGTGCCAGCAGTACCCAACTAGCGGGGGACCCCCTGGAGTACTTC
CASSTQLAGDPLEYF